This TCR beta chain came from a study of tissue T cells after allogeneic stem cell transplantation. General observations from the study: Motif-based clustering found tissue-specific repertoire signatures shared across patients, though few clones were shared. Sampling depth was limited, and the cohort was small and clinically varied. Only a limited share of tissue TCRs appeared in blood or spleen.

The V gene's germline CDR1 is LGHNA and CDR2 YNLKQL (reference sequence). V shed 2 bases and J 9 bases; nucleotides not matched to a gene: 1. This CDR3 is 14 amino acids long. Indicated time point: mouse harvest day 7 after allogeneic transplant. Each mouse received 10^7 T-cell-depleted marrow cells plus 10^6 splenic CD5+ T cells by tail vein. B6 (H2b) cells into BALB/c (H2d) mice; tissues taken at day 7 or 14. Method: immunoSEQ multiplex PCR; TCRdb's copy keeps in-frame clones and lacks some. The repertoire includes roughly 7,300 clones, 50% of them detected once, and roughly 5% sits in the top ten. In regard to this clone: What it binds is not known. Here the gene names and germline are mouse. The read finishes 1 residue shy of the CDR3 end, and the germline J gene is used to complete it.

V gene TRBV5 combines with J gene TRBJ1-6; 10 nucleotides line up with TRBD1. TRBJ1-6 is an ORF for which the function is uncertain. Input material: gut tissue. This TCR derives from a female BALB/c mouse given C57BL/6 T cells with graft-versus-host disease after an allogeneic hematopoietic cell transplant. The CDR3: CASSQRDRGSPLYF. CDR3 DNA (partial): TGTGCCAGCAGCCAACGGGACAGGGGTTCGCCCCTCTAC.